The present entry profiles one T cell receptor beta chain with its context. Libraries were prepared by immunoSEQ multiplex PCR; TCRdb keeps only in-frame clonotypes and omits some of them. The top ten clones hold roughly 1.4% of a sample with about 410,000 clones, about 89% of them seen once. The record originates from a study of blood T cell repertoires in COVID-19. The source of this sequence is a woman in her 40s with COVID-19, enrolled during active disease. Material for sequencing was peripheral blood.

The CDR3 is CASVGTGGTNYGYTF. CDR3 nucleotides: TGTGCCAGCGTTGGGACAGGGGGGACTAACTATGGCTACACCTTC. This sequence joins TRBV6-5 and TRBJ1-2, with 11 positions matching TRBD1. Germline V CDR1 and CDR2: MNHEY, SVGAGI. This CDR3 is built from 15 residues. With 8 bases clipped from V and 0 bases from J, the junction kept 5 bases outside the gene matches.